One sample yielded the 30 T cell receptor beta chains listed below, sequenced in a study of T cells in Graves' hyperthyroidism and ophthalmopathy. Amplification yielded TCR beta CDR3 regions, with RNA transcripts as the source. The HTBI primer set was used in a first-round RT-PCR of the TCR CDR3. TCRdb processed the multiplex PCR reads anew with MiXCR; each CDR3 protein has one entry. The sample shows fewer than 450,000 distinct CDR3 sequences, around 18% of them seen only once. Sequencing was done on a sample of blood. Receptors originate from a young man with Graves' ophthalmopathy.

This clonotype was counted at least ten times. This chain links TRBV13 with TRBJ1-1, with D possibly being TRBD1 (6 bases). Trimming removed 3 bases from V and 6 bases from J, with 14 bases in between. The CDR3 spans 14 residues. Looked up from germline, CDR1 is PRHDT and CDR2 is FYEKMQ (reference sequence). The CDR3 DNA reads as TGTGCCAGCAGCTTCCTGACAGGCGTTCCTGAAGCTTTCTTT. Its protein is CASSFLTGVPEAFF.

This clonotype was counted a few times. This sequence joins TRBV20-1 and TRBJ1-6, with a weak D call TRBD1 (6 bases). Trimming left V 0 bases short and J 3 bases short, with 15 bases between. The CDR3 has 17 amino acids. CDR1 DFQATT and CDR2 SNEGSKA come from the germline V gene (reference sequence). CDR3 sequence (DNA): TGCAGTGCTAGAGACTCGGCAGGGGAAGGCTATAATTCACCCCTCCACTTT. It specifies CSARDSAGEGYNSPLHF.

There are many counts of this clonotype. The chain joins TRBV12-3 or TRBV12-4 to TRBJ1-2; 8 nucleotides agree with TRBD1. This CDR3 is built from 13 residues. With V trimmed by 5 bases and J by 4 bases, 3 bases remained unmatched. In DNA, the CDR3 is TGTGCCAGCAGTCAGGGGGCTGGCTATGGCTACACCTTC. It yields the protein CASSQGAGYGYTF.

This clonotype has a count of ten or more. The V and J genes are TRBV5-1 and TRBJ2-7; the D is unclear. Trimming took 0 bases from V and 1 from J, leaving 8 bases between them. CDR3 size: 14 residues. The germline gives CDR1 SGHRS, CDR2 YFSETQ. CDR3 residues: CASSLASASYEQYF. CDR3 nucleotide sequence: TGCGCCAGCAGCTTGGCCTCAGCGTCCTACGAGCAGTACTTC.

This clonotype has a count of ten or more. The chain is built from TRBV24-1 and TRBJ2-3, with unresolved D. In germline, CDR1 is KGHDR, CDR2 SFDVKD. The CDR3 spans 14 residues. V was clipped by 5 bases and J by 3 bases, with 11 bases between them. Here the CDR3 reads CATSALGATDTQYF. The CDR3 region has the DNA TGTGCCACCAGTGCCCTCGGAGCTACAGATACGCAGTATTTT.

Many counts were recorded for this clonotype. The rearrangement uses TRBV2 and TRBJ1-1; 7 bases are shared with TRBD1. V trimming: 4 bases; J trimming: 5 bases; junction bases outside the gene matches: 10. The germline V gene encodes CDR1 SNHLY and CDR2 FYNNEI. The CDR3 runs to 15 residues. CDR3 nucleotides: TGTGCCAGCAGTGCCAGGGGGAAAGTAGGGACTGAAGCTTTCTTT. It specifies CASSARGKVGTEAFF.

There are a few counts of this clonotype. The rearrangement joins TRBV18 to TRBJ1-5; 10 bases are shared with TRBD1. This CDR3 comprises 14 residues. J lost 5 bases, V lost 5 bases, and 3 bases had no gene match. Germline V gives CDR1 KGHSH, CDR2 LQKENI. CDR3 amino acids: CASSSGQGHQPQHF. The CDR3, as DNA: TGTGCCAGCTCATCGGGACAGGGGCATCAGCCCCAGCATTTT.

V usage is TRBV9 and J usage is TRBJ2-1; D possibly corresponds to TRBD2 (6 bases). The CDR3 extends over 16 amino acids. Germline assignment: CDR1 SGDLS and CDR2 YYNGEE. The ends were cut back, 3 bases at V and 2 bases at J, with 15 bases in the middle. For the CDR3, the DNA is TGTGCCAGCAGCGAATCCGGGACTCCTACCTACAATGAGCAGTTCTTC. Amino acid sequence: CASSESGTPTYNEQFF.

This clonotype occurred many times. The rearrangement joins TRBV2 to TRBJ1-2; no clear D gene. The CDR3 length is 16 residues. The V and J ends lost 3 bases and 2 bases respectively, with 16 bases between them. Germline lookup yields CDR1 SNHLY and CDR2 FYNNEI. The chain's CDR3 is CASSEILAARNYGYTF. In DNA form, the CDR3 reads TGTGCCAGCAGTGAGATCCTCGCCGCCCGGAACTATGGCTACACCTTC.

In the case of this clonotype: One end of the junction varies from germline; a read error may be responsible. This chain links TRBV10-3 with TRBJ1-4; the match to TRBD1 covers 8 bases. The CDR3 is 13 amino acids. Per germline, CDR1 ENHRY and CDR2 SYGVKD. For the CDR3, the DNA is TGTGCCATCAGGACAGGGGACGGAGAAAAACTGTCTTTT. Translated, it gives CAIRTGDGEKLSF.

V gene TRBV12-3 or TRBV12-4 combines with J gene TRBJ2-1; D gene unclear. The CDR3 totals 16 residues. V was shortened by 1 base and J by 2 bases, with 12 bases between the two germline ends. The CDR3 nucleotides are TGTGCCAGCAGTTTAGGAGCCGACACAACCTACAATGAGCAGTTCTTC. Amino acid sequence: CASSLGADTTYNEQFF.

The CDR3, as DNA: TGTGCCAGCAGCGATTCGGCAAACTCTGGGGCCAACGTCCTGACTTTC. Residues: CASSDSANSGANVLTF. The chain is built from TRBV9 and TRBJ2-6; D is unclear. Germline values: CDR1 SGDLS, CDR2 YYNGEE. The CDR3 is made up of 16 amino acids. Trimming pared 3 bases from V and 0 bases from J, leaving 10 bases between.

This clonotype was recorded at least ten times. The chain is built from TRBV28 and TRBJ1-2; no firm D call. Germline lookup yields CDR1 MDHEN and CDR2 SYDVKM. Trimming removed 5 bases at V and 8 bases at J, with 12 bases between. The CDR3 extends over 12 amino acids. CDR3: CASSENTYGYTF. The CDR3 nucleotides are TGTGCCAGCAGTGAGAATACCTACGGCTACACCTTC.

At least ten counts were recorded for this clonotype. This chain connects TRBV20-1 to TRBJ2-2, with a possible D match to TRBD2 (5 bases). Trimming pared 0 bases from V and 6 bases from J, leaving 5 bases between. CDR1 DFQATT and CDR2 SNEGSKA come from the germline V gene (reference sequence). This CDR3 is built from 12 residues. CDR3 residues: CSAREAAGELFF. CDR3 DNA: TGCAGTGCTAGAGAAGCGGCCGGGGAGCTGTTTTTT.

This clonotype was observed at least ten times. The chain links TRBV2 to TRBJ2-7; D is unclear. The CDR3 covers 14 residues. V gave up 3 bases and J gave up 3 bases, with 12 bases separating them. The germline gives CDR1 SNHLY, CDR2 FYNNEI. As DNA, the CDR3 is TGTGCCAGCAGTGACCTGGCAGAAAGCTACGAGCAGTACTTC. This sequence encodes CASSDLAESYEQYF.

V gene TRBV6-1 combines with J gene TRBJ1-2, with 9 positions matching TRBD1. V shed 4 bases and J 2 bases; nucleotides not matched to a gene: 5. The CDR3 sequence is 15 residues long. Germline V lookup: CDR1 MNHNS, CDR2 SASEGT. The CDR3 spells CASSALGTGNYGYTF. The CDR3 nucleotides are TGTGCCAGCAGTGCCCTCGGGACAGGGAACTATGGCTACACCTTC.

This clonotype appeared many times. The CDR3 region is CASRRTSGDYNEQFF. For the CDR3, the DNA is TGTGCCAGCAGACGGACTAGCGGGGACTACAATGAGCAGTTCTTC. V gene TRBV12-3 or TRBV12-4 combines with J gene TRBJ2-1, with 12 bases identical to TRBD2. The CDR3 is 15 amino acids. V lost 6 bases and J lost 3; bases outside the gene matches: 3.

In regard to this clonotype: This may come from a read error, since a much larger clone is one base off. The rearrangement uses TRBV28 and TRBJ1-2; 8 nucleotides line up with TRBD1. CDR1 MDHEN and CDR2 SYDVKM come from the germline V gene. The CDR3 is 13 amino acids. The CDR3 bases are TGTGTCAGCAGCCGGACAGGGTTCTATGGCTACACCTTC. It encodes CVSSRTGFYGYTF.

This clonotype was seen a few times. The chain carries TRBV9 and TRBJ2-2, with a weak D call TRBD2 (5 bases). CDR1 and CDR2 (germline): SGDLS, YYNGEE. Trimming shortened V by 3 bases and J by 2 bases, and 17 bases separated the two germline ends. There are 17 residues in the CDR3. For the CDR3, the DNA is TGTGCCAGCAGCGACCCCATGGACTCCACAAACACCGGGGAGCTGTTTTTT. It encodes CASSDPMDSTNTGELFF.

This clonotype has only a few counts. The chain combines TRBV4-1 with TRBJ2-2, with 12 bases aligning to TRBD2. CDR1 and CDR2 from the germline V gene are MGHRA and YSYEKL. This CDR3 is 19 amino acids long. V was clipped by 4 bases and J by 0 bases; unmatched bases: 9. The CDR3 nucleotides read TGCGCCAGCAGCCGCTTACCGGGACTAGCGGGCTCGAACACCGGGGAGCTGTTTTTT. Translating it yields CASSRLPGLAGSNTGELFF.

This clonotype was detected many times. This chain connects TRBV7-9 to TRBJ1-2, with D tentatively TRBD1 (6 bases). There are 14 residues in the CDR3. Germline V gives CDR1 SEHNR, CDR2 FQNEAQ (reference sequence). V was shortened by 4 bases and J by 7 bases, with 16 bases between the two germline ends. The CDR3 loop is CASSSATLRGGYTF. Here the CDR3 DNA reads TGTGCCAGCAGCTCCGCTACCCTCAGGGGTGGCTACACCTTC.

CDR3 in DNA: TGCGCCAGCAGCCGGGGAAGTTTGGAGACCCAGTACTTC. It is translated as CASSRGSLETQYF. The chain couples TRBV10-2 to TRBJ2-5; D is perhaps TRBD2 (5 bases). V was clipped by 6 bases and J by 5 bases, with 13 bases between them. CDR1 WSHSY and CDR2 SAAADI come from the germline V gene. The CDR3 loop spans 13 amino acids.

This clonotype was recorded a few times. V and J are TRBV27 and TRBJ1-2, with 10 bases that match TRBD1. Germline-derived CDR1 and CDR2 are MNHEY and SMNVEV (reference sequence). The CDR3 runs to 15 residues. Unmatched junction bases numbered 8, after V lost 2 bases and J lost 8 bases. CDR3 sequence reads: CASSLLPTGGDGYTF. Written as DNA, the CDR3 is TGTGCCAGCAGTTTACTTCCGACAGGGGGCGACGGCTACACCTTC.

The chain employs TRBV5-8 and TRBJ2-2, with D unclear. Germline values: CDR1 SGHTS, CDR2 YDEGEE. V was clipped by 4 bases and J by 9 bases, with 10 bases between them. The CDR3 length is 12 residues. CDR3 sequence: CASSPDRRELFF. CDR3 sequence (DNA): TGTGCCAGCAGCCCCGATCGAAGGGAGCTGTTTTTT.

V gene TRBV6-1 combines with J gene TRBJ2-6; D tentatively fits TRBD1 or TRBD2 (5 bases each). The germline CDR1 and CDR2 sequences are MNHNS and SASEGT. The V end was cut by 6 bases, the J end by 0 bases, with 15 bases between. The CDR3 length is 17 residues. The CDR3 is CASSPGTGDSGANVLTF. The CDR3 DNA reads TGTGCCAGCAGCCCCGGGACGGGTGACTCTGGGGCCAACGTCCTGACTTTC.

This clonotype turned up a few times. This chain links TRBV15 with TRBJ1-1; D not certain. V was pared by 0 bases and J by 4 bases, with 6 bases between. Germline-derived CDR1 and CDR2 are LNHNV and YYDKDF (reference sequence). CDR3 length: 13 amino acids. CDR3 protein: CATSRDQATEAFF. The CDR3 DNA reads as TGTGCCACCAGCAGAGATCAAGCCACTGAAGCTTTCTTT.

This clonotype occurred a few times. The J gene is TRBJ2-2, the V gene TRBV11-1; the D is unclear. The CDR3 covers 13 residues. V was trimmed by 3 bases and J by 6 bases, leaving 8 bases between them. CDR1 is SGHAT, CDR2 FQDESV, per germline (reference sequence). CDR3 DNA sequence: TGTGCCAGCAGCTTGATTGGGGCCGGGGAGCTGTTTTTT. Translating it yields CASSLIGAGELFF.

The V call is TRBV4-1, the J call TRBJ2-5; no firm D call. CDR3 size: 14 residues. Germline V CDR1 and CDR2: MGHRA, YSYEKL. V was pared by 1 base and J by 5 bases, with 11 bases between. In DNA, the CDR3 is TGCGCCAGCAGCCAAGGACAAGGGCTGGAGACCCAGTACTTC. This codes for CASSQGQGLETQYF.

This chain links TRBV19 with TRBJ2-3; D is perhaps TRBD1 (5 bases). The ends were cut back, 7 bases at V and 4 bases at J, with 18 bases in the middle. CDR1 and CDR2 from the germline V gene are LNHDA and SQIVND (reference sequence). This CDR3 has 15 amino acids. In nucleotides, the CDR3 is TGTGCCAGTACTGATGACCGACTGGGGCCAGATACGCAGTATTTT. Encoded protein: CASTDDRLGPDTQYF. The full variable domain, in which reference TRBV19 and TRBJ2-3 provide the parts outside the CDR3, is DGGITQSPKYLFRKEGQNVTLSCEQNLNHDAMYWYRQDPGQGLRLIYYSQIVNDFQKGDIAEGYSVSREKKESFPLTVTSAQKNPTAFYLCASTDDRLGPDTQYFGPGTRLTVL.

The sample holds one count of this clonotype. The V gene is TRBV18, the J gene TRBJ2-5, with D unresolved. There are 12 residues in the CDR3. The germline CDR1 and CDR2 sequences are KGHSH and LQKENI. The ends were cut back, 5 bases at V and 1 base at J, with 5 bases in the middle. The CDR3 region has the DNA TGTGCCAGCTCAGCCGTCCAAGAGACCCAGTACTTC. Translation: CASSAVQETQYF. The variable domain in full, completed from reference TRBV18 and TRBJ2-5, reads NAGVMQNPRHLVRRRGQEARLRCSPMKGHSHVYWYRQLPEEGLKFMVYLQKENIIDESGMPKERFSAEFPKEGPSILRIQQVVRGDSAAYFCASSAVQETQYFGPGTRLLVL.